The 29 T cell receptor beta chains reported below all come from one sample, sequenced in a study of metastatic and nonmetastatic thyroid tumors. MiXCR re-clonotyped the PCR reads for TCRdb. The repertoire includes over 70,000 clones, less than 20% of them detected once, and roughly 13% sits in the top ten. Treatment of any kind had been given to no patient before thyroid surgery. Sequencing used blood. These receptor sequences come from a female donor with papillary thyroid cancer or a benign thyroid nodule (not recorded which). Some clones in this sample may be carry-over from other donors' samples.

The sample holds many counts of this clone. The chain couples TRBV4-2 to TRBJ1-5, with unresolved D. Germline V gives CDR1 LGHNA, CDR2 YNFKEQ. V was cut by 0 bases and J by 4 bases, with 7 bases left in between. CDR3 length: 14 amino acids. The CDR3 loop reads CASSQDFGNQPQHF. Written as DNA, the CDR3 is TGTGCCAGCAGCCAAGATTTTGGGAATCAGCCCCAGCATTTT.

This clone was detected many times. The chain combines TRBV7-9 with TRBJ1-2, with D hard to call. Germline loops: CDR1 SEHNR, CDR2 FQNEAQ (reference sequence). The length of the CDR3 is 13 residues. V was trimmed by 1 base and J by 3 bases, leaving 6 bases between them. The CDR3 bases are TGTGCCAGCAGCTTAGACAGCTACTATGGCTACACCTTC. This gives the protein CASSLDSYYGYTF.

This clone has a count of ten or more. The chain recombines TRBV7-2 with TRBJ2-1; D may be TRBD2 (6 bases). Trimming shortened V by 4 bases and J by 6 bases, and 22 bases separated the two germline ends. Germline V gene lookup returns CDR1 SGHTA and CDR2 FQGNSA. This CDR3 region has 17 residues. CDR3 nucleotide sequence: TGTGCCAGCAGCTATACCCGCGGGGCGGGGTTGTCCAATGAGCAGTTCTTC. Translated: CASSYTRGAGLSNEQFF.

V is TRBV7-8 and J is TRBJ2-1, with 9 positions matching TRBD2. Germline V CDR1 and CDR2: SGHVS, FQNEAQ. This CDR3 region has 14 residues. The junction had 8 bases not matched to a gene; V was cut back by 7 bases and J by 7 bases. CDR3 nucleotides: TGTGCCAGCACAGCGGGAGGAGTGGGGAATGAGCAGTTCTTC. It codes for CASTAGGVGNEQFF.

This clone was counted many times. The gene calls are TRBV2 and TRBJ2-7; D unresolved. V was pared by 9 bases and J by 1 base, with 22 bases between. Germline V gene lookup returns CDR1 SNHLY and CDR2 FYNNEI. This CDR3 region has 16 residues. CDR3 in amino acids: CASLENQWGRSYEQYF. The CDR3 region has the DNA TGTGCCAGTCTAGAGAACCAGTGGGGAAGGTCCTACGAGCAGTACTTC.

This clone was seen many times. This chain joins TRBV20-1 and TRBJ2-3; 9 positions match TRBD2. J was trimmed by 4 bases and V by 0 bases; bases with no gene match: 8. CDR3 length: 16 amino acids. Looked up from germline, CDR1 is DFQATT and CDR2 is SNEGSKA (reference sequence). CDR3 DNA sequence: TGCAGTGCTAGAGATCCCCTAGCGGGAAGGGCAGATACGCAGTATTTT. This translates into CSARDPLAGRADTQYF.

Ten or more counts support this clone. This chain joins TRBV6-6 and TRBJ2-3, with 8 bases fitting TRBD1. Germline CDR1 is MNHNY and CDR2 is SVGAGI (reference sequence). Trimming at V came to 3 bases and at J to 1 base, leaving 6 bases not matched to a gene. CDR3 length equals 16 residues. This CDR3 is CASSYSDRGGTDTQYF. The CDR3 region has the DNA TGTGCCAGCAGTTATTCCGACAGGGGCGGCACAGATACGCAGTATTTT.

This sequence joins TRBV12-3 or TRBV12-4 and TRBJ1-1; the match to TRBD1 covers 7 bases. V lost 6 bases and J lost 1; bases outside the gene matches: 8. The CDR3 runs 15 residues. In DNA, the CDR3 is TGTGCCAGCAGGCTAGCGGGACAGACGAACACTGAAGCTTTCTTT. Protein product: CASRLAGQTNTEAFF.

This clone showed up just a few times. The chain recombines TRBV9 with TRBJ2-2; D not certain. This CDR3 spans 13 amino acids. Germline V gene lookup returns CDR1 SGDLS and CDR2 YYNGEE. Trimming took 7 bases from V and 2 from J, leaving 9 bases between them. The CDR3: CASGMLNTGELFF. The CDR3 DNA reads TGTGCCAGCGGGATGCTCAACACCGGGGAGCTGTTTTTT.

This clone was recorded at least ten times. The V and J genes are TRBV5-1 and TRBJ1-1, with 8 nucleotides matching TRBD1. Germline CDR1 and CDR2: SGHRS and YFSETQ. Unmatched junction bases numbered 7, after V lost 0 bases and J lost 3 bases. The CDR3 is made up of 16 amino acids. The CDR3 sequence: CASSLDGQGHDTEAFF. DNA of the CDR3: TGCGCCAGCAGCTTGGATGGACAGGGTCATGACACTGAAGCTTTCTTT.

This clone counts as large. This chain connects TRBV20-1 to TRBJ1-1; 7 bases align to TRBD1. Germline V gene lookup returns CDR1 DFQATT and CDR2 SNEGSKA (reference sequence). The CDR3 loop spans 15 amino acids. The J segment lost 2 bases and the V segment lost 4 bases, leaving 10 bases of the junction unmatched. CDR3 sequence (DNA): TGCAGTGCTACACCCGGGACAGCCGACAACACTGAAGCTTTCTTT. Its protein product is CSATPGTADNTEAFF.

This clone appeared many times. In nucleotides, the CDR3 is TGCGCCAGCAGCTTGTACGGGACAGCTAACACTGAAGCTTTCTTT. It is translated as CASSLYGTANTEAFF. V gene TRBV5-1 combines with J gene TRBJ1-1, with 7 bases aligning to TRBD1. Germline CDR1 and CDR2: SGHRS and YFSETQ. This CDR3 spans 15 amino acids. The V and J ends lost 1 base and 2 bases, in that order; junction bases with no gene match: 5.

This clone was counted at least ten times. The chain employs TRBV13 and TRBJ1-4; 9 bases are a match to TRBD1. The V and J ends lost 1 base and 0 bases, in that order; junction bases with no gene match: 3. The CDR3 consists of 17 residues. Germline V gene data show CDR1 as PRHDT and CDR2 as FYEKMQ (reference sequence). CDR3 sequence: CASSLEGQGTTNEKLFF. In DNA form, the CDR3 reads TGTGCCAGCAGCTTAGAGGGACAGGGTACAACTAATGAAAAACTGTTTTTT.

This clone has at least ten counts. The chain is built from TRBV7-3 and TRBJ2-7, with D tentatively TRBD1 or TRBD2 (5 bases each). Trimming took off 1 base at V and 3 bases at J, with 10 bases between the two ends. Per the germline V gene, CDR1 is SGHTA and CDR2 is FQGTGA. The CDR3 loop spans 14 amino acids. The CDR3 sequence: CASSLKSGSYEQYF. Written as DNA, the CDR3 is TGTGCCAGCAGCTTAAAGTCAGGGAGCTACGAGCAGTACTTC.

This clone was detected ten times or more. The CDR3 reads CASSPQKGSTGELFF. Here the CDR3 DNA reads TGCGCCAGCAGTCCGCAGAAAGGGAGCACCGGGGAGCTGTTTTTT. V usage is TRBV10-1 and J usage is TRBJ2-2; TRBD2 is a possible D gene (5 bases). CDR1 WNHNN and CDR2 SYGVQD come from the germline V gene (reference sequence). The CDR3 extends over 15 amino acids. With 5 bases removed from V and 4 bases from J, the gap between germline ends came to 14 bases.

This clone appeared many times. The chain carries TRBV6-1 and TRBJ1-5, with TRBD1 as a possible D gene (5 bases). In germline, CDR1 is MNHNS, CDR2 SASEGT. The V and J ends lost 1 base and 8 bases respectively, with 15 bases between them. CDR3 length: 15 amino acids. DNA for the CDR3: TGTGCCAGCAGTGAAGACCGCGGGGTCAGGGAGCCCCAGCATTTT. Translating gives CASSEDRGVREPQHF.

The V gene is TRBV30, the J gene TRBJ2-7, with a tentative D call TRBD1 (6 bases). Per germline, CDR1 GTSNPN and CDR2 SVGIG (reference sequence). Trimming pared 4 bases from V and 3 bases from J, leaving 10 bases between. The CDR3 is 12 amino acids. The CDR3 protein is CAWNRDNYEQYF. The DNA for the CDR3 is TGTGCCTGGAACAGGGACAACTACGAGCAGTACTTC.

This clone came up many times. V gene TRBV20-1 combines with J gene TRBJ2-7; D not resolved. From germline, CDR1 is DFQATT and CDR2 SNEGSKA (reference sequence). The CDR3 length is 14 residues. Trimming removed 3 bases from V and 2 bases from J, with 14 bases in between. CDR3 DNA: TGCAGTGCTAGTGGCCAGGCGGCCCCCTACGAGCAGTACTTC. Its protein is CSASGQAAPYEQYF.

Notes on this clone: It may be a read error: a sequence one base away is much more abundant. The chain links TRBV20-1 to TRBJ2-7, with D perhaps TRBD1 or TRBD2 (5 bases each). Per the germline V gene, CDR1 is DFQATT and CDR2 is SNEGSKA (reference sequence). V was shortened by 2 bases and J by 0 bases, with 17 bases between the two germline ends. The CDR3 length is 16 residues. The CDR3 protein is CSARNYSGAPSYEQYF. CDR3 DNA: TGCAGTGCTAGAAACTACTCCGGGGCACCCTCCTACGAGCAGTACTTC.

CDR3 amino acids: CASSLGERYGYTF. The CDR3 DNA reads TGCGCCAGCAGCTTAGGGGAACGGTATGGCTACACCTTC. The chain has TRBV5-1 and TRBJ1-2; D possibly corresponds to TRBD1 (5 bases). The V end lost 2 bases, the J end lost 5 bases, and 10 bases lay between the germline ends. Germline CDR1 and CDR2: SGHRS and YFSETQ. The CDR3 is 13 residues long.

A remark on this clone: An end of the junction does not agree with germline; a read error may underlie this. In nucleotides, the CDR3 is TGTGCCGAGGGGCAGTCTAAATATGGCTACACCTTC. This sequence encodes CAEGQSKYGYTF. V gene TRBV30 combines with J gene TRBJ1-2; a weak D match, TRBD1 (5 bases). The CDR3 has 12 residues. CDR1 and CDR2 from the germline V gene are GTSNPN and SVGIG (reference sequence).

This clone was recorded at least ten times. This chain joins TRBV2 and TRBJ2-7; tentative D call: TRBD2 (6 bases). Germline V CDR1 and CDR2: SNHLY, FYNNEI. Trimming took off 2 bases at V and 6 bases at J, with 8 bases between the two ends. The CDR3 is 12 amino acids. In DNA, the CDR3 is TGTGCCAGCAGTGAATGGCGGGGCGAGCAGTACTTC. As protein: CASSEWRGEQYF.

V and J are TRBV9 and TRBJ2-1, with D uncertain. The CDR3 contains 15 residues. Per the germline V gene, CDR1 is SGDLS and CDR2 is YYNGEE. V lost 6 bases and J 0 bases, leaving 13 bases between the germline ends. DNA of the CDR3: TGTGCCAGCATCCCTAACGGTAGCTCCTACAATGAGCAGTTCTTC. It codes for CASIPNGSSYNEQFF.

This clone was seen at least ten times. The chain is built from TRBV9 and TRBJ2-1; weak D call: TRBD1 (6 bases). This CDR3 comprises 18 residues. Per germline, CDR1 SGDLS and CDR2 YYNGEE. Trimming took 0 bases from V and 1 from J, leaving 17 bases between them. Here the CDR3 DNA reads TGTGCCAGCAGCGTAGCTTACAGGGCGTCGATGTCCTACAATGAGCAGTTCTTC. It encodes CASSVAYRASMSYNEQFF.

The chain joins TRBV3-1 to TRBJ1-6; D gene uncertain. This CDR3 has 16 residues. CDR1 LGHDT and CDR2 YNNKEL come from the germline V gene (reference sequence). Trimming pared 4 bases from V and 8 bases from J, leaving 18 bases between. Here the CDR3 DNA reads TGTGCCAGCAGCCCCTATGAGGTTGTTCTGCATTCACCCCTCCACTTT. This translates into CASSPYEVVLHSPLHF.

This clone has ten or more counts. The chain combines TRBV9 with TRBJ2-5; 9 nucleotides match TRBD2. J gave up 2 bases and V 0 bases, and 2 bases lay outside the gene matches. The CDR3 contains 15 residues. Germline V gene sequence: CDR1 SGDLS, CDR2 YYNGEE. This CDR3 is CASSVGLAEQETQYF. The CDR3 DNA reads as TGTGCCAGCAGCGTAGGACTAGCGGAACAAGAGACCCAGTACTTC.

The table lists this clone with many counts. The chain joins TRBV3-1 to TRBJ2-5; possibly TRBD1 or TRBD2 for D (7 bases each). Trimming took off 0 bases at V and 3 bases at J, with 14 bases between the two ends. The germline gives CDR1 LGHDT, CDR2 YNNKEL (reference sequence). There are 16 residues in the CDR3. The CDR3 here is CASSQDPRGGKETQYF. The CDR3 DNA reads TGTGCCAGCAGCCAAGACCCCAGGGGGGGGAAAGAGACCCAGTACTTC.

This clone was detected ten times or more. One end of the junction does not line up with germline, which may come from a read error. Other nucleotide sequences in the sample specify the same CDR3. This chain connects TRBV20-1 to TRBJ2-1, with D perhaps assigned TRBD1 or TRBD2 (5 bases each). The CDR3 totals 14 residues. CDR1 is DFQATT and CDR2 is SNEGSKA in the germline V gene (reference sequence). In DNA form, the CDR3 reads TGCAGTACTAGGGGCCCAACCTTTTACAATGAGCAGTTCTTC. Its protein product is CSTRGPTFYNEQFF.

This clone showed up many times. The V and J genes are TRBV2 and TRBJ2-1; 7 bases match TRBD1. CDR3 length: 15 amino acids. Germline trimming cut 6 bases from V and 4 bases from J; bases unmatched to any gene: 9. Germline values: CDR1 SNHLY, CDR2 FYNNEI. CDR3 residues: CASRNRGGGYNEQFF. CDR3 nucleotides: TGTGCCAGCAGGAACAGGGGCGGTGGATACAATGAGCAGTTCTTC.